These 17 T cell receptor beta chains were sequenced from one sample in a study of CD8 T cells in Susac syndrome. Reverse transcription of about 0.45 to 1 ug RNA was carried out with random hexamers. A single record per CDR3 protein comes from TCRdb applying MiXCR to the immunoSEQ multiplex PCR reads. The table records roughly 200,000 distinct CDR3 sequences, about 94% of them present only once. The sample taken for sequencing was CD4+ T cells from PBMCs. These receptors originate from a human donor with multiple sclerosis.

The rearrangement joins TRBV6-8 to TRBJ1-4, with a weak D call TRBD1 (6 bases). The V gene lost 5 bases and the J gene lost 5 bases, with 24 bases spanning the gap. CDR1 is MNHGY, CDR2 SAAAGT, per germline. This CDR3 has 18 amino acids. The CDR3 nucleotides read TGTGCCAGCAGTACGCCAGGGGAGAGACCCCGAGAAAATGAAAAACTGTTTTTT. It yields the protein CASSTPGERPRENEKLFF.

This clonotype was seen just once. CDR3 loop: CASSIDWLAGENEQFF. As DNA, the CDR3 is TGTGCCAGTAGTATAGATTGGCTAGCGGGGGAAAATGAGCAGTTCTTC. The chain employs TRBV19 and TRBJ2-1; 10 nucleotides agree with TRBD2. Looked up from germline, CDR1 is LNHDA and CDR2 is SQIVND (reference sequence). V shed 0 bases and J 7 bases; nucleotides not matched to a gene: 6. The CDR3 spans 16 residues.

The chain employs TRBV29-1 and TRBJ2-5, with 8 bases matching TRBD2. CDR3 length equals 16 residues. From germline, CDR1 is SQVTM and CDR2 ANQGSEA. After removal of 8 bases from V and 2 bases from J, the junction contained 16 bases not matched to a gene. CDR3: CSYRPSGLAKQETQYF. For the CDR3, the DNA is TGCAGCTATCGACCCTCTGGACTAGCCAAGCAAGAGACCCAGTACTTC.

The V call is TRBV12-3 or TRBV12-4, the J call TRBJ1-1; TRBD1 matches at 8 bases. V dropped 6 bases and J dropped 5; count of bases not matched to a gene: 8. There are 14 residues in the CDR3. CDR3: CASRIGQGTTEAFF. DNA of the CDR3: TGTGCCAGCAGAATAGGACAGGGTACGACTGAAGCTTTCTTT.

This clonotype has a single count. J is TRBJ2-5 and V is TRBV28, with D possibly TRBD1 on 6 matching bases. The CDR3 loop spans 13 amino acids. The ends were cut back, 8 bases at V and 4 bases at J, with 14 bases in the middle. Germline assignment: CDR1 MDHEN and CDR2 SYDVKM. The CDR3 sequence is CASCEGVRETQYF. Here the CDR3 DNA reads TGTGCCAGCTGTGAGGGGGTTCGAGAGACCCAGTACTTC.

This rearrangement joins TRBV9 to TRBJ2-2, with 7 bases identical to TRBD1. Germline V gene lookup returns CDR1 SGDLS and CDR2 YYNGEE. V shed 0 bases, J shed 6 bases, and the junction held 5 bases outside the gene matches. This CDR3 is 15 amino acids long. The CDR3, as DNA: TGTGCCAGCAGCGTAGGGGGACAGCCCTCCGGGGAGCTGTTTTTT. It is translated as CASSVGGQPSGELFF.

The chain recombines TRBV29-1 with TRBJ2-7; either TRBD1 or TRBD2 may fit D (6 bases each). Deletions cut 5 bases from V and 4 bases from J, with 21 bases between. CDR1 and CDR2 from the germline V gene are SQVTM and ANQGSEA. There are 15 residues in the CDR3. The CDR3 here is CSVRQGGQGPYEQYF. In nucleotides, the CDR3 is TGCAGCGTTCGCCAAGGGGGGCAGGGCCCTTACGAGCAGTACTTC.

J is TRBJ1-1 and V is TRBV29-1, with D tentatively TRBD1 (6 bases). The V and J ends lost 5 bases and 5 bases respectively, with 21 bases between them. This CDR3 has 15 residues. Germline V gene lookup returns CDR1 SQVTM and CDR2 ANQGSEA. Here the CDR3 reads CSVILPTGRGTEAFF. In nucleotides, the CDR3 is TGCAGCGTTATCCTGCCAACAGGGAGGGGGACTGAAGCTTTCTTT.

V is TRBV15 and J is TRBJ1-1; tentative D call: TRBD1 (5 bases). The CDR3 length is 12 residues. The germline V gene encodes CDR1 LNHNV and CDR2 YYDKDF (reference sequence). Deletions cut 5 bases from V and 1 base from J, with 5 bases between. DNA for the CDR3: TGTGCCACCAGCGGACAGAACACTGAAGCTTTCTTT. Translating gives CATSGQNTEAFF.

The chain employs TRBV11-2 and TRBJ2-5; 13 nucleotides agree with TRBD2. This CDR3 spans 17 amino acids. Per germline, CDR1 SGHAT and CDR2 FQNNGV. V shed 4 bases, J shed 0 bases, and the junction held 5 bases outside the gene matches. CDR3: CASSYGTSGVYQETQYF. The CDR3 region has the DNA TGTGCCAGCAGCTATGGGACTAGCGGGGTGTACCAAGAGACCCAGTACTTC.

The chain links TRBV9 to TRBJ2-7; possible D gene TRBD2, 6 bases. The germline CDR1 and CDR2 sequences are SGDLS and YYNGEE. V shed 4 bases and J shed 3 bases, with 11 bases lying between them. The length of the CDR3 is 13 residues. CDR3 in amino acids: CASSPEGLYEQYF. As DNA, the CDR3 is TGTGCCAGCAGCCCCGAGGGACTCTACGAGCAGTACTTC.

The chain couples TRBV7-9 to TRBJ2-1; 8 bases agree with TRBD1. The CDR3 has 15 amino acids. Germline CDR1 SEHNR, CDR2 FQNEAQ (reference sequence). The trim removed 3 bases at V and 2 bases at J, leaving 3 bases unmatched. This CDR3 reads CASSFPGGTYNEQFF. The CDR3 bases are TGTGCCAGCAGCTTCCCAGGGGGCACCTACAATGAGCAGTTCTTC.

This sequence joins TRBV15 and TRBJ1-3; D gene uncertain. V dropped 0 bases and J dropped 0 bases, with 6 bases sitting between them. The CDR3 sequence is 15 residues long. Germline V CDR1 and CDR2: LNHNV, YYDKDF (reference sequence). The CDR3 nucleotides read TGTGCCACCAGCAGAGAAGCTCACTCTGGAAACACCATATATTTT. Translated, it gives CATSREAHSGNTIYF.

This clonotype appeared a single time. The chain uses TRBV29-1 and TRBJ1-1; TRBD1 agrees at 7 bases. V shed 7 bases, J shed 4 bases, and the junction held 6 bases outside the gene matches. The germline CDR1 and CDR2 sequences are SQVTM and ANQGSEA. This CDR3 region has 12 residues. This CDR3 reads CSAGGGATEAFF. DNA for the CDR3: TGCAGCGCAGGGGGGGGAGCCACTGAAGCTTTCTTT.

The chain employs TRBV7-9 and TRBJ1-2; D possibly corresponds to TRBD1 (5 bases). Germline V CDR1 and CDR2: SEHNR, FQNEAQ (reference sequence). V dropped 1 base and J dropped 12 bases, with 9 bases sitting between them. CDR3 size: 11 residues. Here the CDR3 reads CASSLGGRNTF. The DNA for the CDR3 is TGTGCCAGCAGCTTAGGGGGGAGGAACACCTTC.

This clonotype was seen a few times. The chain joins TRBV11-1 to TRBJ2-1; D perhaps matches TRBD2 (6 bases). V was clipped by 8 bases and J by 5 bases, with 16 bases between them. This CDR3 comprises 14 residues. Germline-derived CDR1 and CDR2 are SGHAT and FQDESV (reference sequence). In nucleotides, the CDR3 is TGTGCCAGCGAACTAAGCGGGTCCCACAATGAGCAGTTCTTC. Protein sequence: CASELSGSHNEQFF.

The rearrangement uses TRBV15 and TRBJ2-5; no firm D call. V shed 5 bases and J shed 6 bases, with 10 bases lying between them. Germline V gene data show CDR1 as LNHNV and CDR2 as YYDKDF (reference sequence). The CDR3 runs 12 residues. The CDR3 sequence: CATSFTAKTQYF. The CDR3, as DNA: TGTGCCACCAGCTTCACGGCGAAGACCCAGTACTTC.